Many counts were recorded for the clone carrying this T cell receptor beta chain. What it recognizes is unknown. These data belong to a study of response to subunit inactivated influenza vaccine. Findings of the study overall: Authors suggested each seasonal flu vaccination may recruit only limited numbers of new T cells.

TCRdb re-analysed the RT-PCR reads in MiXCR, keeping a single row per CDR3 protein. The table has hundreds of thousands of distinct CDR3 sequences, less than 25% seen once. Material: PBMCs from blood, obtained about 19 months after vaccination. This receptor was identified in a man in his fifties or sixties who received an inactivated influenza vaccine.

The CDR3 DNA sequence: TGTGCCAGCAGTGACAGGGAGGGGGTGCATGGCTACACCTTC. It is translated as CASSDREGVHGYTF. The gene calls are TRBV25-1 and TRBJ1-2; D may be TRBD1 (6 bases). Germline assignment: CDR1 MGHDK and CDR2 SYGVNS. CDR3 length: 14 amino acids. Trimming shortened V by 3 bases and J by 6 bases, and 14 bases separated the two germline ends.